In this sample, the clone carrying this T cell receptor beta chain turned up many times. The antigen remains unidentified. These data come from a study of neurological immune-mediated disorders. Findings and limits, study-wide: Patients with HTLV-1-associated myelopathy showed the most TCR clonal expansion. Those with multiple sclerosis showed the least, falling below healthy controls. None of the CDR3 amino acid sequences of expanded clones recurred across subjects, suggesting private repertoires in all groups.

Regarding time point: longitudinal time-point 1 (baseline). PBMCs stored at -80 C, 2 million in total, were the source of the unsorted libraries. There are 12 residues in the CDR3. V was shortened by 4 bases and J by 3 bases, with 8 bases between the two germline ends. The germline gives CDR1 SGHRS, CDR2 YFSETQ. With 10-nucleotide random UMIs, 5'RACE was used to make the cDNA. TCRdb redid the calling of the 5' RACE reads with MiXCR, one entry per CDR3 protein. The profile shows 55,000 to 75,000 distinct CDR3 sequences, around 15% of them singletons. The gene calls are TRBV5-1 and TRBJ2-7, with D possibly matching TRBD2 (5 bases). The TCR was taken from a female donor with HTLV-1-associated myelopathy (HAM/TSP). The sample was PBMCs. The CDR3: CASSRDGYEQYF. The CDR3 DNA sequence: TGCGCCAGCAGCCGGGATGGCTACGAGCAGTACTTC.